The sequence of this TCR beta chain was determined in a study of blood T cell repertoires in COVID-19. Study context: PBMCs, B-cell-depleted T cells, or T cells were the source of the cDNA or gDNA that made up the material.

Germline CDR1 and CDR2: SEHNR and FQNEAQ (reference sequence). The CDR3 spans 15 residues. The ends lost 1 base at V and 6 bases at J; junction bases unmatched: 7. Here immunoSEQ multiplex PCR was the method, and the copy in TCRdb shows in-frame clones only, minus some. The sample has around 300,000 clones; approximately 90% are singletons. Sequenced material: PBMCs or T cells enriched from blood (not recorded which). The sequence came from a woman aged 60 to 75 in a cohort exposed to, infected with or recovered from COVID-19 (not recorded which). The chain has TRBV7-9 and TRBJ1-2, with TRBD1 identical over 8 bases. Here the CDR3 reads CASSLDAGGEDGYTF. The CDR3 bases are TGTGCCAGCAGCTTAGATGCAGGGGGCGAGGATGGCTACACCTTC.